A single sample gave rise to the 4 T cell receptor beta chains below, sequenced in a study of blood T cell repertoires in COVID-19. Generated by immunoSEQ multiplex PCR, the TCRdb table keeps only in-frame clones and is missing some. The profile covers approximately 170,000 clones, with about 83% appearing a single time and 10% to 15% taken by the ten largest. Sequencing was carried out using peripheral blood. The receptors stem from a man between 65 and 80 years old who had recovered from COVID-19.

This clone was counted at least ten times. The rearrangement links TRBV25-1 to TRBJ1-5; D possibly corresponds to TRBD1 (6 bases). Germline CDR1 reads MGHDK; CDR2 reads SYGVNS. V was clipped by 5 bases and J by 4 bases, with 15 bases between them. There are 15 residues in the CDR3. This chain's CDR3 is CASSPSRGGNQPQHF. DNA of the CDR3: TGTGCCAGCAGTCCGTCCCGAGGGGGAAATCAGCCCCAGCATTTT.

The CDR3 reads CASSLVDRDYGYTF. The CDR3 nucleotides read TGTGCCAGCAGCTTGGTCGACAGAGACTATGGCTACACCTTC. V and J are TRBV5-4 and TRBJ1-2, with a weak D call TRBD1 (5 bases). Germline V lookup: CDR1 SGHNT, CDR2 YYREEE (reference sequence). Trimming took 0 bases from V and 3 from J, leaving 9 bases between them. CDR3 length: 14 residues.

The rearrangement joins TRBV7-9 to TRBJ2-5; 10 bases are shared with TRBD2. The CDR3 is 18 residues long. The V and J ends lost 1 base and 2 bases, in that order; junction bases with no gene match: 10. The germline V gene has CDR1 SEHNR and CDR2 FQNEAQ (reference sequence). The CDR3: CASSLGTGTSVYQETQYF. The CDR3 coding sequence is TGTGCCAGCAGCTTAGGAACCGGGACTAGCGTATATCAAGAGACCCAGTACTTC.

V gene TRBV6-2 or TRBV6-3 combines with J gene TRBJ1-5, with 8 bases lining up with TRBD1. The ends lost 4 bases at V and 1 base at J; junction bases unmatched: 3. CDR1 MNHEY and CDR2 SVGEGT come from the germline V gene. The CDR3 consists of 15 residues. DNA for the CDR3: TGTGCCAGCAGTTGGACAGGGATGAGCAATCAGCCCCAGCATTTT. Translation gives CASSWTGMSNQPQHF.